These 7 T cell receptor beta chains share one sample of origin, sequenced in a study of cytomegalovirus exposure and HLA in healthy donors. The study ran its PCR with 60 Vbeta and 13 Jbeta primers. The repertoire was sequenced with immunoSEQ multiplex PCR; TCRdb's copy has only in-frame clones and lacks some. This table has 99,000 or so clones, roughly a tenth appearing once. The sample was PBMCs. The receptor set was obtained from a man aged 40-50 years in good health and CMV-seropositive.

The sample holds a few counts of this clone. V and J are TRBV7-9 and TRBJ2-3, with TRBD2 matching 7 bases. The CDR3 spans 14 residues. Germline V gene sequence: CDR1 SEHNR, CDR2 FQNEAQ (reference sequence). V trimming: 5 bases; J trimming: 10 bases; junction bases outside the gene matches: 12. The CDR3, as DNA: TGTGCCAGCAGCACACGGGAGGCCCCCATGGCGCAGTATTTT. It encodes CASSTREAPMAQYF.

The rearrangement joins TRBV20-1 to TRBJ1-2; D call uncertain. The V end lost 4 bases, the J end lost 3 bases, and 6 bases lay between the germline ends. The CDR3 has 11 residues. Germline V CDR1 and CDR2: DFQATT, SNEGSKA (reference sequence). The CDR3 coding sequence is TGCAGTGCTAACAGTTACTATGGCTACACCTTC. Protein sequence: CSANSYYGYTF.

This clone turned up a few times. The rearrangement uses TRBV6-5 and TRBJ2-3; tentative D call: TRBD1 (6 bases). From germline, CDR1 is MNHEY and CDR2 SVGAGI. V lost 3 bases, J lost 6 bases, and 16 bases lay in between. CDR3 length equals 15 residues. CDR3 coding DNA: TGTGCCAGCAGTTATGGGGCAGGGGTGTCGGATACGCAGTATTTT. This encodes CASSYGAGVSDTQYF.

The rearrangement uses TRBV6-1 and TRBJ2-1; 11 bases fit TRBD1. Looked up from germline, CDR1 is MNHNS and CDR2 is SASEGT. J lost 8 bases, V lost 3 bases, and 6 bases had no gene match. The CDR3 sequence is 15 residues long. The CDR3 loop reads CASSDPGQGGYEQFF. The CDR3 DNA reads TGTGCCAGCAGTGACCCGGGACAGGGGGGATATGAGCAGTTCTTC.

The rearrangement joins TRBV30 to TRBJ1-1, with 7 bases identical to TRBD1. This CDR3 has 13 amino acids. V was clipped by 3 bases and J by 5 bases; unmatched bases: 6. Germline V gene lookup returns CDR1 GTSNPN and CDR2 SVGIG (reference sequence). The CDR3 here is CAWRITGATEAFF. The CDR3 DNA reads as TGTGCCTGGAGAATCACAGGGGCGACTGAAGCTTTCTTT.

J is TRBJ2-6 and V is TRBV7-9, with unresolved D. This CDR3 is 15 amino acids long. The germline V and J ends were trimmed by 4 bases and 0 bases, with 7 bases remaining between them. Germline loops: CDR1 SEHNR, CDR2 FQNEAQ (reference sequence). CDR3 amino acids: CASSSVRSGANVLTF. CDR3 nucleotides: TGTGCCAGCAGCTCCGTCCGCTCTGGGGCCAACGTCCTGACTTTC.

This clone has a handful of counts. CDR3 residues: CASGTQPGSNQPQHF. The CDR3 DNA is TGTGCCAGCGGGACACAACCTGGGAGCAATCAGCCCCAGCATTTT. The gene calls are TRBV7-2 and TRBJ1-5, with TRBD1 as a possible D gene (6 bases). From germline, CDR1 is SGHTA and CDR2 FQGNSA. V was shortened by 8 bases and J by 1 base, with 15 bases between the two germline ends. The CDR3 is 15 amino acids.